The clone carrying this T cell receptor (beta chain) was found a few times. Only in-frame clones appear in the TCRdb table, and some are missing; sequencing was by immunoSEQ multiplex PCR. The sample contains about 2.2 million clones, 90% to 95% of which appear only once. The data stem from a study of shared clonotypes between healthy human individuals. Naive CD8 cells, CD45RO-negative and positively selected for CCR7, excluded terminally differentiated effector memory CD45RA+ cells. The CDR3 is 13 residues long. Per germline, CDR1 MDHEN and CDR2 SYDVKM. V was pared by 3 bases and J by 7 bases, with 12 bases between.

The chain uses TRBV28 and TRBJ1-1; tentatively, D is TRBD1 (6 bases). The receptor comes from a man aged 18 to 29 in good health. Some clones in this sample may be carry-over from other donors' samples. Sample: naive CD8+ T cells from PBMCs. The CDR3 sequence: CASSFGEQGEAFF. Here the CDR3 DNA reads TGTGCCAGCAGTTTCGGTGAACAGGGTGAAGCTTTCTTT.